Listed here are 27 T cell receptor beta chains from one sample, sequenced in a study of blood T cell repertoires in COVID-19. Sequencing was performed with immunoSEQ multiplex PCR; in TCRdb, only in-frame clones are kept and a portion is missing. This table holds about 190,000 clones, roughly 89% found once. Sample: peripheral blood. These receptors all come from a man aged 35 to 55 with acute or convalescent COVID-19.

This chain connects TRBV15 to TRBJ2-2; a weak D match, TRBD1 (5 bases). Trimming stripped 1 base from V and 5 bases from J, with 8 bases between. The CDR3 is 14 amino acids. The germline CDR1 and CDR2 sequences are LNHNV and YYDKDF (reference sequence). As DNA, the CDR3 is TGTGCCACCAGCAGAGGAACAGGAACCGGGGAGCTGTTTTTT. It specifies CATSRGTGTGELFF.

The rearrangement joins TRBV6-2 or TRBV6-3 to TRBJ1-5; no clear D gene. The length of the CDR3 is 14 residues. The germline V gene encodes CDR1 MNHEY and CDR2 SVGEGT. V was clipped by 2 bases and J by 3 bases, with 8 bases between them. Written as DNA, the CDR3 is TGTGCCAGCAGTTACGGCAGCGACAATCAGCCCCAGCATTTT. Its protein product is CASSYGSDNQPQHF.

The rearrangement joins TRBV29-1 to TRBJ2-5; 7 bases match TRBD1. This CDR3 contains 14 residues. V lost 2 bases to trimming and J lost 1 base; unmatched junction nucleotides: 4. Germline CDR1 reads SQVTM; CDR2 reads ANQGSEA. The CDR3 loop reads CSVERGDSQETQYF. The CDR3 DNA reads TGCAGCGTTGAAAGAGGGGACAGCCAAGAGACCCAGTACTTC.

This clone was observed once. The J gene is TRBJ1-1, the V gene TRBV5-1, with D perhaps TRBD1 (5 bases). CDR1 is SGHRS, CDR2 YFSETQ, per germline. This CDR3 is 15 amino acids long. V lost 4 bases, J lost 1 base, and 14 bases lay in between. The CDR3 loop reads CASSLPTGENTEAFF. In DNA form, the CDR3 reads TGCGCCAGCAGCCTACCTACGGGGGAGAACACTGAAGCTTTCTTT. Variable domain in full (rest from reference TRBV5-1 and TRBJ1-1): KAGVTQTPRYLIKTRGQQVTLSCSPISGHRSVSWYQQTPGQGLQFLFEYFSETQRNKGNFPGRFSGRQFSNSRSEMNVSTLELGDSALYLCASSLPTGENTEAFFGQGTRLTVV.

CDR3 in DNA: TGTGCCAGCACCACCGGGCAGGGCTACACTGAAGCTTTCTTT. This sequence encodes CASTTGQGYTEAFF. J is TRBJ1-1 and V is TRBV6-5, with a weak D call TRBD1 (5 bases). V was pared by 7 bases and J by 3 bases, with 15 bases between. Per the germline V gene, CDR1 is MNHEY and CDR2 is SVGAGI. This CDR3 has 14 residues.

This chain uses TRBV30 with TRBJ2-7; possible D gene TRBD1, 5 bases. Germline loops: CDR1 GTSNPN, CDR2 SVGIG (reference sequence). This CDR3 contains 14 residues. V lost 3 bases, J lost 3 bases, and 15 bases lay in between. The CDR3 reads CAWSPLKGDYEQYF. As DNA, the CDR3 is TGTGCCTGGAGCCCCCTGAAAGGGGACTACGAGCAGTACTTC.

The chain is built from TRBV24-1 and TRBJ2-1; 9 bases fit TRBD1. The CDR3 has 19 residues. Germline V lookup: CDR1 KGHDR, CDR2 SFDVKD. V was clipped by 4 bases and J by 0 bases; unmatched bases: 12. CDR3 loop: CATSDSGTGIPFSYNEQFF. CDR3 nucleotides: TGTGCCACCAGTGACTCCGGGACAGGGATTCCTTTCTCCTACAATGAGCAGTTCTTC.

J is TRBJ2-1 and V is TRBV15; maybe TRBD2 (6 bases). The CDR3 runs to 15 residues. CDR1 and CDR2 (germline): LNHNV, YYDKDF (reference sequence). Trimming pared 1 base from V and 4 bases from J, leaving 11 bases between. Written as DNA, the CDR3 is TGTGCCACCAGCAGAGGGGTTAGCGGATACAATGAGCAGTTCTTC. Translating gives CATSRGVSGYNEQFF. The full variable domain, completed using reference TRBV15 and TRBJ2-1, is DAMVIQNPRYQVTQFGKPVTLSCSQTLNHNVMYWYQQKSSQAPKLLFHYYDKDFNNEADTPDNFQSRRPNTSFCFLDIRSPGLGDTAMYLCATSRGVSGYNEQFFGPGTRLTVL.

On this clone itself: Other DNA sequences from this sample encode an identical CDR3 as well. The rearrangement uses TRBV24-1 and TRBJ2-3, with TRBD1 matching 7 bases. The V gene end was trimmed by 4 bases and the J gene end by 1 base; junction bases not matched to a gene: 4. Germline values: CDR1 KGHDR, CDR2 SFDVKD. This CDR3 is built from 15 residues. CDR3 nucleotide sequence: TGTGCCACCAGTGAGGGTGGACAGGGCACAGATACGCAGTATTTT. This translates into CATSEGGQGTDTQYF.

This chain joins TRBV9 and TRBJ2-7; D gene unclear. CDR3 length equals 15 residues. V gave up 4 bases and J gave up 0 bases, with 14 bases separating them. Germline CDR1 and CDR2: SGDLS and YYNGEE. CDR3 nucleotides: TGTGCCAGCAGCCGCTCTGTAAGGAGCTCCTACGAGCAGTACTTC. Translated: CASSRSVRSSYEQYF.

The CDR3 reads CASSLTGTSGQETQYF. DNA for the CDR3: TGCGCCAGCAGCTTAACCGGGACTAGCGGCCAAGAGACCCAGTACTTC. The chain is built from TRBV5-1 and TRBJ2-5; 11 positions match TRBD2. Germline-derived CDR1 and CDR2 are SGHRS and YFSETQ. V shed 2 bases and J 1 base; nucleotides not matched to a gene: 4. The CDR3 extends over 16 amino acids.

The CDR3 DNA follows: TGTGCCAGCTCAACAACCGTTGGCGGGGAGCTGTTTTTT. Its translation: CASSTTVGGELFF. The gene calls are TRBV18 and TRBJ2-2; D unclear. This CDR3 has 13 residues. V was shortened by 5 bases and J by 7 bases, with 11 bases between the two germline ends. Germline CDR1 reads KGHSH; CDR2 reads LQKENI.

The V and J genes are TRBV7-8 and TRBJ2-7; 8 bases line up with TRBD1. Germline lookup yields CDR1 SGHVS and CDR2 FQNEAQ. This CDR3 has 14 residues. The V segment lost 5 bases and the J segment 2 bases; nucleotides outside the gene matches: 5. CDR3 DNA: TGTGCCAGCAGCCTCGGGACAGGACCCTACGAGCAGTACTTC. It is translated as CASSLGTGPYEQYF.

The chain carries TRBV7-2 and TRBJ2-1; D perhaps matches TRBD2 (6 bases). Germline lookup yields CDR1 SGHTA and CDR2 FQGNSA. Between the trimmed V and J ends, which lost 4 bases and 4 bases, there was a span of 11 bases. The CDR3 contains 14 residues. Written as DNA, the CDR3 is TGTGCCAGCAGCTCCCGGGGGTTTTACAATGAGCAGTTCTTC. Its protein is CASSSRGFYNEQFF.

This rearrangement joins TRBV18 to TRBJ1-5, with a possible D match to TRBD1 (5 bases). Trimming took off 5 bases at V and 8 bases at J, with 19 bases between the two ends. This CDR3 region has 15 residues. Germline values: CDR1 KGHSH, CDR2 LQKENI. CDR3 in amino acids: CASSSMKGDLEPQHF. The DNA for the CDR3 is TGTGCCAGCTCATCAATGAAAGGGGATTTGGAGCCCCAGCATTTT.

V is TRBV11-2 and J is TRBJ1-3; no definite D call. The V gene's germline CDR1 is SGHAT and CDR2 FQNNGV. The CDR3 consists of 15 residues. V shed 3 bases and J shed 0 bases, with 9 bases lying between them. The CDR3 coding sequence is TGTGCCAGCAGCTTGGCCCGGAGCTCTGGAAACACCATATATTTT. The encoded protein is CASSLARSSGNTIYF.

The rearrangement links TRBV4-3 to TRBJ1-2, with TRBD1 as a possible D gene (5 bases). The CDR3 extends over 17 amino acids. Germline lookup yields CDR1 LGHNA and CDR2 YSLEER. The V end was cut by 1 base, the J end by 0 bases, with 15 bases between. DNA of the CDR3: TGCGCCAGCAGCCAAGCAAATTCACAGGTGTCTAACTATGGCTACACCTTC. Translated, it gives CASSQANSQVSNYGYTF.

In nucleotides, the CDR3 is TGTGCCAGCGCCTGGTCCCCCGGAGGGGAAAAACTGTTTTTT. Amino acids: CASAWSPGGEKLFF. This chain uses TRBV27 with TRBJ1-4; no reliable D call. The CDR3 totals 14 residues. Trimming pared 8 bases from V and 8 bases from J, leaving 18 bases between. Germline lookup yields CDR1 MNHEY and CDR2 SMNVEV (reference sequence).

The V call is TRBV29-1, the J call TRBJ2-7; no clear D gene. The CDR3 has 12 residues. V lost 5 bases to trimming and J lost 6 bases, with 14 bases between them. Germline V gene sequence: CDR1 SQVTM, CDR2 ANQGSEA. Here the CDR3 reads CSVRRLLGEQYF. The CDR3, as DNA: TGCAGCGTTCGCCGACTTCTTGGCGAGCAGTACTTC.

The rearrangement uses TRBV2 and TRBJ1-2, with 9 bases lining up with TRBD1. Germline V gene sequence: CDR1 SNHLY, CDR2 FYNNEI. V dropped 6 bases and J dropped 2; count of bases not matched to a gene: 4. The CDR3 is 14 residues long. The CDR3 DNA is TGTGCCAGCAGAGACAGGGGGATCAACTATGGCTACACCTTC. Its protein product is CASRDRGINYGYTF.

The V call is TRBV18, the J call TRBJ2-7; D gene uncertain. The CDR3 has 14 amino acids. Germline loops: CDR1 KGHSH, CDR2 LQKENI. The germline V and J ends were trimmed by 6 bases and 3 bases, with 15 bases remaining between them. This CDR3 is CASSPPLENYEQYF. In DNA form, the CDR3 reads TGTGCCAGCTCCCCTCCGCTAGAAAACTACGAGCAGTACTTC.

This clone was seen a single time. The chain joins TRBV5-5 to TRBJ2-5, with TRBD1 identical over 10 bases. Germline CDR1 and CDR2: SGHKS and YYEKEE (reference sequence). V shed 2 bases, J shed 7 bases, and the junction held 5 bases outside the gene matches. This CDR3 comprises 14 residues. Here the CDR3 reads CASSFGTGEGTQYF. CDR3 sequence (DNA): TGTGCCAGCAGCTTCGGGACAGGGGAGGGGACCCAGTACTTC.

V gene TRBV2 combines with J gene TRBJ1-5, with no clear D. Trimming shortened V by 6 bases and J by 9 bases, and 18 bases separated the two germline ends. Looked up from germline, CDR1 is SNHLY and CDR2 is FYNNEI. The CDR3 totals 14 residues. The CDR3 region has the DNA TGTGCCAGCAGCGGAGCCATAAAGTTCGTGCCCCAGCATTTT. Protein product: CASSGAIKFVPQHF.

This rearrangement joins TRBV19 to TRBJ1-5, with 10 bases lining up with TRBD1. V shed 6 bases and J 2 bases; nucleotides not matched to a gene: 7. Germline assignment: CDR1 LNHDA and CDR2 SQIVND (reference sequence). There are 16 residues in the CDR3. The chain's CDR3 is CASSYSGQGGNQPQHF. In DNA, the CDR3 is TGTGCCAGTAGCTACTCAGGACAGGGGGGCAATCAGCCCCAGCATTTT.

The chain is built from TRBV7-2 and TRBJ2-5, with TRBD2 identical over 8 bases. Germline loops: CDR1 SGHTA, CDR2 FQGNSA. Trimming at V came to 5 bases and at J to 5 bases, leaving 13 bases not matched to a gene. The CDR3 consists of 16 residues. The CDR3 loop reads CASSPFRGGPGETQYF. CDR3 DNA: TGTGCCAGCAGCCCTTTTCGGGGGGGCCCGGGGGAGACCCAGTACTTC.

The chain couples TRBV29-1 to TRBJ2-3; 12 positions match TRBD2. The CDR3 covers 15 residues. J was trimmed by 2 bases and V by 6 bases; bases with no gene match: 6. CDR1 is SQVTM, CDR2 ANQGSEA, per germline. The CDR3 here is CSVRTSGAITDTQYF. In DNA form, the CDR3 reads TGCAGCGTCAGGACTAGCGGGGCTATCACAGATACGCAGTATTTT.

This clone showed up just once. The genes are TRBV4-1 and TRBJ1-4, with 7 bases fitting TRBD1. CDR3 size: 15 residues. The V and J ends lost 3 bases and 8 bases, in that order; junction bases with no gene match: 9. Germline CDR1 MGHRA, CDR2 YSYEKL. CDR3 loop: CASSHQAAGGEKLFF. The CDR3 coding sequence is TGCGCCAGCAGCCATCAAGCGGCAGGGGGGGAAAAACTGTTTTTT.